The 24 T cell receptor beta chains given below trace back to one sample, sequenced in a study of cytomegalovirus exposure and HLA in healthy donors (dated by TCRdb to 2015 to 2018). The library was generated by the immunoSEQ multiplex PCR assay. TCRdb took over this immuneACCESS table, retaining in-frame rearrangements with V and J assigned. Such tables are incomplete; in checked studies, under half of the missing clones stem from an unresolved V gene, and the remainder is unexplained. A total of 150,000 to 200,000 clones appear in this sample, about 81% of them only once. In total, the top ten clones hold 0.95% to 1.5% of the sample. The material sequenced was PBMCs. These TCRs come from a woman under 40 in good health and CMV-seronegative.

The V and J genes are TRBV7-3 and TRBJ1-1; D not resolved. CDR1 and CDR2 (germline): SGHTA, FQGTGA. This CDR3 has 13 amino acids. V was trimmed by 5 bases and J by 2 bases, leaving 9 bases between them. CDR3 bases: TGTGCCAGCAGCCCTAGCCCCAACACTGAAGCTTTCTTT. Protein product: CASSPSPNTEAFF. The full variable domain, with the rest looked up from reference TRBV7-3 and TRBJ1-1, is GAGVSQTPSNKVTEKGKYVELRCDPISGHTALYWYRQSLGQGPEFLIYFQGTGAADDSGLPNDRFFAVRPEGSVSTLKIQRTERGDSAVYLCASSPSPNTEAFFGQGTRLTVV.

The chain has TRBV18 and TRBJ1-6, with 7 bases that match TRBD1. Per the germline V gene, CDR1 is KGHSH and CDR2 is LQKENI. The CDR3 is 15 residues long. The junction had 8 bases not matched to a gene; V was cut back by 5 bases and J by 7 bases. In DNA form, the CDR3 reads TGTGCCAGCTCAGAGGCCCTACAGGGGAATTCACCCCTCCACTTT. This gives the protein CASSEALQGNSPLHF.

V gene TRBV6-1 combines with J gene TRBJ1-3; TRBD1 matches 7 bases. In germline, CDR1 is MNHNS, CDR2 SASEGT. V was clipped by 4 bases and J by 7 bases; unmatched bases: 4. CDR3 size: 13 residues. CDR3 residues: CASSATQGNTIYF. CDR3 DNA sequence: TGTGCCAGCAGTGCTACACAGGGGAACACCATATATTTT.

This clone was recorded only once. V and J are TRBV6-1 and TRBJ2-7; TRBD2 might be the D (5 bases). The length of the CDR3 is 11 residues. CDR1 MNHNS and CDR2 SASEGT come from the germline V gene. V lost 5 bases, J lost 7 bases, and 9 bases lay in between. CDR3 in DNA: TGTGCCAGCAGTTACGGGGATGAGCAGTACTTC. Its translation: CASSYGDEQYF.

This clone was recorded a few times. The chain's CDR3 is CASSFDSIPQGGYTF. The CDR3 DNA reads as TGTGCCAGCAGCTTTGACTCGATTCCCCAGGGGGGCTACACCTTC. The rearrangement joins TRBV7-2 to TRBJ1-2, with D perhaps TRBD1 (6 bases). The ends were cut back, 3 bases at V and 8 bases at J, with 19 bases in the middle. The CDR3 spans 15 residues. Germline V gene sequence: CDR1 SGHTA, CDR2 FQGNSA.

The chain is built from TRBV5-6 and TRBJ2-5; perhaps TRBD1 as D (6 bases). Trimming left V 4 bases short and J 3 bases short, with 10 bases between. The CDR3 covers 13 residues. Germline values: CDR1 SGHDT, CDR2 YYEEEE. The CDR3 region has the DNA TGTGCCAGCAGCGTAGACAGGAAAGAGACCCAGTACTTC. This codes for CASSVDRKETQYF.

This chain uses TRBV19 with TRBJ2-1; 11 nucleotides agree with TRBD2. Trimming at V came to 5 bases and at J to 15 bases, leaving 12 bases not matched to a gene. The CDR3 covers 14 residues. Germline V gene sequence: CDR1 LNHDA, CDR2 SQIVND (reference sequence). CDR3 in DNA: TGTGCCAGTAGTGCGCCGGGACTAGCGGACCCCCCGTTCTTC. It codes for CASSAPGLADPPFF.

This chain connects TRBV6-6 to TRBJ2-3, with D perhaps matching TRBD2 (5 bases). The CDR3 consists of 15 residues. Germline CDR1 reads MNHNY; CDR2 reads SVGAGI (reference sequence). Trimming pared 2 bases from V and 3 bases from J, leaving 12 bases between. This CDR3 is CASSYGLADTDTQYF. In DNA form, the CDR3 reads TGTGCCAGCAGTTACGGCCTAGCAGATACAGATACGCAGTATTTT.

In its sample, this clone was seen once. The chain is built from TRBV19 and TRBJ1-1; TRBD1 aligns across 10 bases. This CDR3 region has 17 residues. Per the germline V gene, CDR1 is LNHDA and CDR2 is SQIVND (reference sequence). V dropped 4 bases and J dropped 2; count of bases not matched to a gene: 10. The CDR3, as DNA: TGTGCCAGTAGTAAAAGGACAGGGGGACCGCTAAACACTGAAGCTTTCTTT. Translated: CASSKRTGGPLNTEAFF.

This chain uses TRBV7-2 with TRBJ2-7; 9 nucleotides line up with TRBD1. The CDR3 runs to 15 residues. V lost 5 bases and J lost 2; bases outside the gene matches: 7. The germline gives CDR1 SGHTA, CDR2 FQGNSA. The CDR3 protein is CASSTRTGDPYEQYF. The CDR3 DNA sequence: TGTGCCAGCAGCACCCGGACAGGGGACCCCTACGAGCAGTACTTC.

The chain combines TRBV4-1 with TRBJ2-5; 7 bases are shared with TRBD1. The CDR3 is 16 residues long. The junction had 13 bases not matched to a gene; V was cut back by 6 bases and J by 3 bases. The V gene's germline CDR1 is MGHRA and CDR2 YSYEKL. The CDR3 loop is CASRYYTGTAEETQYF. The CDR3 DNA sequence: TGCGCCAGCAGGTATTATACCGGGACAGCGGAAGAGACCCAGTACTTC.

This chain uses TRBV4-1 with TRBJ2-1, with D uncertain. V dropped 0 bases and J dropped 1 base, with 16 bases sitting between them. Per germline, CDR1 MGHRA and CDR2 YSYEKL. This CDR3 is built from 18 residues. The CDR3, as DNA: TGCGCCAGCAGCCAAGAGAATAGCCCCAGTGGATCCTACAATGAGCAGTTCTTC. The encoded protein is CASSQENSPSGSYNEQFF.

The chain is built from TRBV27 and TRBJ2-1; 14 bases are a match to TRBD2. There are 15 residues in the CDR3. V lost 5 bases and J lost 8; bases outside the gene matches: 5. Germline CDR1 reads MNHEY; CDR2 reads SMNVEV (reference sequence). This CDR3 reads CASSPGLAGGDEQFF. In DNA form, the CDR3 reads TGTGCCAGCAGTCCTGGACTAGCGGGAGGAGATGAGCAGTTCTTC.

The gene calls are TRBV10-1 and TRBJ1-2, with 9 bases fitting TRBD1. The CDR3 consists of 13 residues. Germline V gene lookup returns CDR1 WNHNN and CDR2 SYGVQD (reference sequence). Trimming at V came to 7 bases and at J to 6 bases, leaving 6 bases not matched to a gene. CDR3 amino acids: CASNAGTGNGYTF. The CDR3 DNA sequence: TGCGCCAGCAACGCCGGGACAGGGAATGGCTACACCTTC.

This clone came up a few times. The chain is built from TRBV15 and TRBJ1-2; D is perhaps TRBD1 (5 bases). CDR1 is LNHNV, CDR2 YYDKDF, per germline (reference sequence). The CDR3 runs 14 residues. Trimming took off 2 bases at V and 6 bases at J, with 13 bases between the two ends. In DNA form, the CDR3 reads TGTGCCACCAGCAGAAGAATGGGGGGAAATGGCTACACCTTC. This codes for CATSRRMGGNGYTF.

The CDR3 DNA reads as TGTGCCAGCAGTTTACAAGGACAGGGTTTCGTCGAGCAGTACTTC. Translated, it gives CASSLQGQGFVEQYF. The J gene is TRBJ2-7, the V gene TRBV27, with TRBD1 matching 8 bases. The CDR3 has 15 residues. Germline assignment: CDR1 MNHEY and CDR2 SMNVEV (reference sequence). The ends lost 2 bases at V and 6 bases at J; junction bases unmatched: 9.

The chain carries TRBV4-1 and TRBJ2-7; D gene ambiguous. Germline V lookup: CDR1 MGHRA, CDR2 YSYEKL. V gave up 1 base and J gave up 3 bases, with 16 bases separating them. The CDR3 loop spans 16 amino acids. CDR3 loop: CASSQGPGFLLYEQYF. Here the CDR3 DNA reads TGCGCCAGCAGCCAAGGACCCGGGTTCCTCCTCTACGAGCAGTACTTC.

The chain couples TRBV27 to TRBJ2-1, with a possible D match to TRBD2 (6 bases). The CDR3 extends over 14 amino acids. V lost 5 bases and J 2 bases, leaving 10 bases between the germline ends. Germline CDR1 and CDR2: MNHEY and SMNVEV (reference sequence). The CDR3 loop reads CASSRGTAYNEQFF. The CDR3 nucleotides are TGTGCCAGCAGTCGCGGGACGGCCTACAATGAGCAGTTCTTC.

The CDR3 DNA reads as TGTGCCAGCAGCCAGGGACAGGGTAATCAGCCCCAGCATTTT. Its protein product is CASSQGQGNQPQHF. The chain is built from TRBV28 and TRBJ1-5; 9 positions agree with TRBD1. In germline, CDR1 is MDHEN, CDR2 SYDVKM. V shed 6 bases and J 4 bases; nucleotides not matched to a gene: 4. The CDR3 is 14 amino acids. Complete variable domain (other parts from reference TRBV28 and TRBJ1-5): DVKVTQSSRYLVKRTGEKVFLECVQDMDHENMFWYRQDPGLGLRLIYFSYDVKMKEKGDIPEGYSVSREKKERFSLILESASTNQTSMYLCASSQGQGNQPQHFGDGTRLSIL.

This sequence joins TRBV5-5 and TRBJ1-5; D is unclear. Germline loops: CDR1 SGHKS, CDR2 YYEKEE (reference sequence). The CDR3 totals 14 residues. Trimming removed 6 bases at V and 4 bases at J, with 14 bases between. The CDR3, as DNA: TGTGCCAGCATGTTGGGCGCCTCAAATCAGCCCCAGCATTTT. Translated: CASMLGASNQPQHF. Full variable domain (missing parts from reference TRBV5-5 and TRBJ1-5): DAGVTQSPTHLIKTRGQQVTLRCSPISGHKSVSWYQQVLGQGPQFIFQYYEKEERGRGNFPDRFSARQFPNYSSELNVNALLLGDSALYLCASMLGASNQPQHFGDGTRLSIL.

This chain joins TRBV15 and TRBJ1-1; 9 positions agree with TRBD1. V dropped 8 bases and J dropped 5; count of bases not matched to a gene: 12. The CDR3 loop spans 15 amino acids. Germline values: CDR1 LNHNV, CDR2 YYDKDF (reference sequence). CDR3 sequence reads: CATLRGGTGITEAFF. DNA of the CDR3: TGTGCCACCCTCAGGGGCGGGACAGGGATTACTGAAGCTTTCTTT.

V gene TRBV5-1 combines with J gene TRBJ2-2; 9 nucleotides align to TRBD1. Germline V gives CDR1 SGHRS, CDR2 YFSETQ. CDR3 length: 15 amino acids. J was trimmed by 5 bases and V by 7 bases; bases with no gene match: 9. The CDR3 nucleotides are TGCGCCAGCGCCCGGGACAGGGTTGGTACCGGGGAGCTGTTTTTT. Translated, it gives CASARDRVGTGELFF.

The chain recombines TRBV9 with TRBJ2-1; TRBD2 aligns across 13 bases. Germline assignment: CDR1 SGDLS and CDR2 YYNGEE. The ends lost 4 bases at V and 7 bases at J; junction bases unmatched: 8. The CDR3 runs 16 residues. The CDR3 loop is CASSTGLAGVLNEQFF. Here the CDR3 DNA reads TGTGCCAGCAGCACCGGACTAGCGGGAGTGTTAAATGAGCAGTTCTTC.

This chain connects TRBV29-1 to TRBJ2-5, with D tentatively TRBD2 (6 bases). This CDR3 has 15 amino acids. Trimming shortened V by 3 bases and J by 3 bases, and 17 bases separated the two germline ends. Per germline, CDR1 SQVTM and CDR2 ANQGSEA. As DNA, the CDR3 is TGCAGCGTTGAGATTTGGGACCCGGGGGAAGAGACCCAGTACTTC. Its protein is CSVEIWDPGEETQYF.